This is a list of T cell receptor beta chains from one sample in a study of cytotoxic CD8 clonotypes in ibrutinib-treated CLL. Sequencing was performed with immunoSEQ multiplex PCR; in TCRdb, only in-frame clones are kept and a portion is missing. This table has around 200,000 clones, over 65% appearing once. Source: PBMCs, taken after 12 months of ibrutinib treatment. Source of these receptors: a human donor with chronic lymphocytic leukemia. Both conserved end residues are part of each CDR3. D genes are given only for firm matches. Expanded clones get a size class; other rows say once, few or many, or leave the size out.

d_call clone_size j_call v_call cdr3_aa cdr3_nt
TRBD1 NA TRBJ2-7 TRBV4-2 CASSQELVGQRSYEQYF TGTGCCAGCAGCCAAGAGCTTGTGGGACAGCGATCCTACGAGCAGTACTTC
NA NA TRBJ1-5 TRBV6-5 CASSYDSQRSQPQHF TGTGCCAGCAGTTACGACAGCCAGAGGAGTCAGCCCCAGCATTTT
TRBD1 NA TRBJ1-4 TRBV5-8 CASSRPRDSNEKLFF TGTGCCAGCAGCCGCCCTCGGGACAGTAATGAAAAACTGTTTTTT
NA NA TRBJ1-6 TRBV30 CAWSWDRTPLHF TGTGCCTGGAGTTGGGACCGGACACCCCTCCACTTT
NA NA TRBJ1-2 TRBV4-3 CASSQERTLGNYGYTF TGCGCCAGCAGCCAAGAGAGGACCCTGGGTAACTATGGCTACACCTTC
NA NA TRBJ1-2 TRBV6-4 CASSDSIGGLQGYTF TGTGCCAGCAGTGACTCGATAGGTGGGCTTCAGGGCTACACCTTC
NA once TRBJ2-7 TRBV10-3 CAISESAVDGSYEQYF TGTGCCATCAGTGAGTCGGCGGTGGATGGGAGCTACGAGCAGTACTTC
TRBD1 few TRBJ2-7 TRBV7-2 CASSLTGYEQYF TGTGCCAGCAGCCTGACAGGGTACGAGCAGTACTTC
NA NA TRBJ1-4 TRBV30 CAGNRAREKLFF TGTGCCGGCAACAGGGCCCGCGAAAAACTGTTTTTT
NA NA TRBJ1-1 TRBV28 CASSTAGGWIEAFF TGTGCCAGCTCTACCGCGGGGGGATGGATTGAAGCTTTCTTT
TRBD1 NA TRBJ1-5 TRBV6-5 CASSEGTGLLQPQHF TGTGCCAGCAGCGAGGGGACAGGGTTACTTCAGCCCCAGCATTTT
NA NA TRBJ2-7 TRBV6-5 CASSPLSGSYEQYF TGTGCCAGCAGTCCCCTAAGCGGGTCCTACGAGCAGTACTTC
NA NA TRBJ1-1 TRBV7-6 CASSGRQDIASAFF TGTGCCAGCAGCGGCCGGCAGGACATAGCGTCTGCTTTCTTT
TRBD2 NA TRBJ2-3 TRBV28 CASSLRTSGSTDTQYF TGTGCCAGCAGTTTGAGGACTAGCGGGTCCACAGATACGCAGTATTTT
NA NA TRBJ2-7 TRBV9 CASSPRYSTYEQYF TGTGCCAGCAGCCCCCGGTATAGCACCTACGAGCAGTACTTC
TRBD2 NA TRBJ2-1 TRBV13 CASSFLAGEGNEQFF TGTGCCAGCAGCTTTCTAGCGGGAGAGGGCAATGAGCAGTTCTTC
NA NA TRBJ1-2 TRBV5-1 CASSFGSNYGYTF TGCGCCAGCAGCTTCGGAAGTAACTATGGCTACACCTTC
NA many TRBJ2-5 TRBV6-1 CASSEVGETQYF TGTGCCAGCAGTGAAGTCGGGGAGACCCAGTACTTC
NA NA TRBJ1-1 TRBV6-5 CASRYYGGNTEAFF TGTGCCAGCAGGTACTACGGAGGGAACACTGAAGCTTTCTTT
NA once TRBJ1-2 TRBV30 CAWSGERTAIANYGYTF TGTGCCTGGAGTGGCGAAAGGACAGCCATCGCTAACTATGGCTACACCTTC
TRBD1 few TRBJ2-3 TRBV28 CASRPWTGGEDTQYF TGTGCCAGCAGACCATGGACAGGGGGCGAGGATACGCAGTATTTT
NA once TRBJ1-2 TRBV9 CASSVVESAIHGYTF TGTGCCAGCAGCGTAGTAGAGTCGGCAATCCATGGCTACACCTTC
TRBD2 NA TRBJ2-7 TRBV10-3 CALGGGYEQYF TGTGCCCTCGGGGGGGGCTACGAGCAGTACTTC
NA few TRBJ1-6 TRBV6-5 CASSSVIGPPLHF TGTGCCAGCAGTTCCGTTATAGGTCCACCCCTCCACTTT
NA NA TRBJ1-1 TRBV7-2 CASSFRAATEAFF TGTGCCAGCAGCTTCAGGGCTGCCACTGAAGCTTTCTTT
NA few TRBJ1-1 TRBV2 CASLRTRNTEAFF TGTGCCAGCCTGAGGACTCGGAACACTGAAGCTTTCTTT
NA NA TRBJ2-7 TRBV6-6 CASSDLQHSYEQYF TGTGCCAGCAGCGACCTACAGCATTCCTACGAGCAGTACTTC
TRBD2 few TRBJ2-7 TRBV6-1 CASSERSSGRSGYEQYF TGTGCCAGCAGTGAACGTTCTAGCGGACGCTCGGGGTACGAGCAGTACTTC
NA many TRBJ2-5 TRBV7-9 CASSLQEQETQYF TGTGCCAGCAGCTTACAGGAGCAAGAGACCCAGTACTTC
NA NA TRBJ1-1 TRBV2 CASQRGRTEAFF TGTGCCTCGCAAAGGGGGAGGACTGAAGCTTTCTTT
NA NA TRBJ2-1 TRBV9 CASSVLGRNNEQFF TGTGCCAGCAGCGTCCTGGGGCGCAACAATGAGCAGTTCTTC
TRBD2 NA TRBJ2-1 TRBV6-4 CASSPLAGGYNEQFF TGTGCCAGCAGTCCCCTAGCGGGAGGTTACAATGAGCAGTTCTTC
NA NA TRBJ2-3 TRBV7-9 CASSAGTLDTQYF TGTGCCAGCAGCGCCGGGACGCTAGATACGCAGTATTTT
TRBD2 NA TRBJ2-1 TRBV9 CASSAGGPRNNEQFF TGTGCCAGCAGCGCGGGAGGGCCTCGTAACAATGAGCAGTTCTTC
NA NA TRBJ1-2 TRBV6-5 CASSRQDRTYTF TGTGCCAGCAGTCGACAGGACAGAACCTACACCTTC
NA NA TRBJ2-2 TRBV5-1 CASSYGTANTGELFF TGCGCCAGCAGCTACGGGACGGCGAACACCGGGGAGCTGTTTTTT
NA NA TRBJ1-6 TRBV27 CASSFYQSSSYNSPLHF TGTGCCAGCAGTTTTTACCAGTCGAGCTCCTATAATTCACCCCTCCACTTT
TRBD2 NA TRBJ2-7 TRBV4-3 CASSQDGLAGVYEQYF TGCGCCAGCAGCCAAGACGGGCTAGCGGGAGTCTACGAGCAGTACTTC
NA NA TRBJ1-6 TRBV6-5 CASRLRAYNSPLHF TGTGCCAGCAGACTACGTGCTTATAATTCACCCCTCCACTTT
TRBD2 NA TRBJ2-1 TRBV9 CATSRLAGKNNEQFF TGTGCCACCTCCAGGCTAGCGGGAAAGAATAATGAGCAGTTCTTC
NA NA TRBJ2-1 TRBV6-5 CASTAGTYNEQFF TGTGCCAGCACCGCGGGGACGTACAATGAGCAGTTCTTC
NA few TRBJ2-3 TRBV19 CASSGQGPDTQYF TGTGCCAGTAGTGGGCAGGGGCCAGATACGCAGTATTTT
NA NA TRBJ2-3 TRBV19 CASSPRELDTQYF TGTGCCAGTAGTCCCAGGGAGCTAGATACGCAGTATTTT
NA NA TRBJ1-3 TRBV19 CASSLTGTPTSGNTIYF TGTGCCAGTAGTCTCACCGGGACGCCAACCTCTGGAAACACCATATATTTT
NA NA TRBJ2-7 TRBV11-2 CASSPGEGGSYEQYF TGTGCCAGCAGCCCGGGGGAGGGGGGCTCCTACGAGCAGTACTTC
NA few TRBJ1-1 TRBV30 CAWTSRGAPRAEAFF TGTGCCTGGACCTCCCGGGGGGCTCCTAGGGCTGAAGCTTTCTTT
TRBD2 NA TRBJ2-1 TRBV4-3 CASSQSPGTSGTNEQFF TGCGCCAGCAGCCAATCCCCCGGGACTAGCGGGACTAATGAGCAGTTCTTC
TRBD1 once TRBJ1-1 TRBV5-1 CASNLWDRVNTEAFF TGCGCCAGCAACCTATGGGACAGAGTGAACACTGAAGCTTTCTTT